A selection of T cell receptor beta chains follows, all from one sample in a study of T-cell reconstitution after alpha-beta-depleted transplantation in children. TCRdb re-called the PCR reads through MiXCR, storing one row per CDR3 protein. This table has hundreds of thousands of distinct CDR3 sequences, more than 9% appearing once. The sequences come from PBMCs from the stem cell graft donor, collected from the stem cell graft. The source is a human donor who donated a stem cell graft to a child with acute myeloid leukemia. CDR3s include the opening cysteine and the closing phenylalanine or tryptophan. The order of the fields is J gene, clone size, D gene, V gene, CDR3 protein, CDR3 DNA. A D gene is named only where the DNA matches it firmly. Size is stated for part of the rows, as once, few or many counts, or as a class when the clone is expanded.

j_call: TRBJ1-1; clone_size: NA; d_call: NA; v_call: TRBV12-3/TRBV12-4; cdr3_aa: CASSFGGVAFF; cdr3_nt: TGTGCCAGCAGTTTCGGGGGGGTAGCTTTCTTT
j_call: TRBJ2-2; clone_size: many; d_call: NA; v_call: TRBV7-2; cdr3_aa: CASSALAEAGELFF; cdr3_nt: TGTGCCAGCAGCGCATTAGCCGAGGCCGGGGAGCTGTTTTTT
j_call: TRBJ2-2; clone_size: many; d_call: TRBD1; v_call: TRBV12-3/TRBV12-4; cdr3_aa: CASIKTGQSGELFF; cdr3_nt: TGTGCCAGCATTAAGACAGGGCAGAGCGGGGAGCTGTTTTTT
j_call: TRBJ2-1; clone_size: NA; d_call: NA; v_call: TRBV5-4; cdr3_aa: CASSQTRDNEQFF; cdr3_nt: TGTGCCAGCAGTCAGACTAGAGACAATGAGCAGTTCTTC
j_call: TRBJ2-5; clone_size: few; d_call: NA; v_call: TRBV20-1; cdr3_aa: CSARDLYQETQYF; cdr3_nt: TGCAGTGCTAGAGATCTGTACCAAGAGACCCAGTACTTC
j_call: TRBJ2-3; clone_size: many; d_call: NA; v_call: TRBV5-1; cdr3_aa: CASSIDTDTQYF; cdr3_nt: TGCGCCAGCAGTATCGACACAGATACGCAGTATTTT
j_call: TRBJ2-5; clone_size: few; d_call: TRBD2; v_call: TRBV5-1; cdr3_aa: CASSRLAGGPSKSLETQYF; cdr3_nt: TGCGCCAGCAGCCGACTAGCGGGAGGGCCCTCGAAAAGCCTAGAGACCCAGTACTTC
j_call: TRBJ1-4; clone_size: few; d_call: TRBD1; v_call: TRBV20-1; cdr3_aa: CSASGQGATNEKLFF; cdr3_nt: TGCAGTGCTAGCGGACAGGGTGCAACTAATGAAAAACTGTTTTTT
j_call: TRBJ1-2; clone_size: NA; d_call: NA; v_call: TRBV29-1; cdr3_aa: CSVEAQVYGYTF; cdr3_nt: TGCAGCGTTGAGGCCCAGGTCTATGGCTACACCTTC
j_call: TRBJ1-6; clone_size: NA; d_call: TRBD1; v_call: TRBV30; cdr3_aa: CAWRIQGRGNSPLHF; cdr3_nt: TGTGCCTGGAGGATACAGGGCAGGGGGAACTCACCCCTCCACTTT
j_call: TRBJ2-7; clone_size: many; d_call: TRBD1; v_call: TRBV4-2; cdr3_aa: CASSQEGQGGNEQYF; cdr3_nt: TGTGCCAGCAGCCAAGAAGGACAGGGTGGCAACGAGCAGTACTTC
j_call: TRBJ2-7; clone_size: NA; d_call: TRBD1; v_call: TRBV30; cdr3_aa: CAWTNPGTGFYEQYF; cdr3_nt: TGTGCCTGGACAAACCCCGGGACAGGTTTCTACGAGCAGTACTTC
j_call: TRBJ2-3; clone_size: NA; d_call: NA; v_call: TRBV5-1; cdr3_aa: CASSRERTITDTQYF; cdr3_nt: TGCGCCAGCAGCCGCGAGCGGACGATCACAGATACGCAGTATTTT
j_call: TRBJ2-5; clone_size: NA; d_call: NA; v_call: TRBV2; cdr3_aa: CASPGETGLETQYF; cdr3_nt: TGTGCCAGCCCGGGGGAGACTGGACTTGAGACCCAGTACTTC
j_call: TRBJ2-5; clone_size: NA; d_call: NA; v_call: TRBV6-5; cdr3_aa: CASSYRGSETQYF; cdr3_nt: TGTGCCAGCAGTTACAGGGGGTCCGAGACCCAGTACTTC
j_call: TRBJ1-5; clone_size: few; d_call: NA; v_call: TRBV6-1; cdr3_aa: CASSRGVGNQPQHF; cdr3_nt: TGTGCCAGCAGCAGGGGAGTCGGCAATCAGCCCCAGCATTTT
j_call: TRBJ2-1; clone_size: NA; d_call: TRBD2; v_call: TRBV25-1; cdr3_aa: CASSEEGGSGRLNEQFF; cdr3_nt: TGTGCCAGCAGTGAAGAAGGGGGTAGCGGGAGGCTAAATGAGCAGTTCTTC
j_call: TRBJ2-1; clone_size: many; d_call: NA; v_call: TRBV6-5; cdr3_aa: CASSYSTSNNEQFF; cdr3_nt: TGTGCCAGCAGTTACTCGACATCTAACAATGAGCAGTTCTTC
j_call: TRBJ1-1; clone_size: few; d_call: NA; v_call: TRBV21-1; cdr3_aa: CASSKAWNTEAFF; cdr3_nt: TGTGCCAGCAGCAAAGCCTGGAACACTGAAGCTTTCTTT
j_call: TRBJ2-2; clone_size: few; d_call: NA; v_call: TRBV6-1; cdr3_aa: CASSRQVLNTGELFF; cdr3_nt: TGTGCCAGCAGTCGACAGGTTCTGAACACCGGGGAGCTGTTTTTT
j_call: TRBJ1-1; clone_size: few; d_call: NA; v_call: TRBV3-1; cdr3_aa: CASSGGRKNTEAFF; cdr3_nt: TGTGCCAGCAGCGGGGGACGCAAGAACACTGAAGCTTTCTTT
j_call: TRBJ2-1; clone_size: few; d_call: NA; v_call: TRBV20-1; cdr3_aa: CSARELGTPLNEQFF; cdr3_nt: TGCAGTGCTAGAGAGTTGGGGACTCCTCTCAATGAGCAGTTCTTC
j_call: TRBJ2-7; clone_size: many; d_call: TRBD2; v_call: TRBV12-3/TRBV12-4; cdr3_aa: CASSLASSGLEQYF; cdr3_nt: TGTGCCAGCAGTTTAGCGTCTAGCGGGCTCGAGCAGTACTTC
j_call: TRBJ2-1; clone_size: many; d_call: TRBD1; v_call: TRBV5-1; cdr3_aa: CASSSAGGNEQFF; cdr3_nt: TGCGCCAGCAGCTCGGCAGGGGGTAATGAGCAGTTCTTC
j_call: TRBJ2-7; clone_size: many; d_call: NA; v_call: TRBV6-6; cdr3_aa: CASRTGFWGEQYF; cdr3_nt: TGTGCCAGCAGGACAGGATTCTGGGGTGAGCAGTACTTC
j_call: TRBJ2-7; clone_size: NA; d_call: NA; v_call: TRBV20-1; cdr3_aa: CSARDRLGSSYEQYF; cdr3_nt: TGCAGTGCTAGAGATCGACTGGGGAGCTCCTACGAGCAGTACTTC
j_call: TRBJ2-7; clone_size: many; d_call: TRBD2; v_call: TRBV6-1; cdr3_aa: CASYWTSGTSYEQYF; cdr3_nt: TGTGCCAGTTACTGGACTAGCGGGACTTCCTACGAGCAGTACTTC
j_call: TRBJ2-1; clone_size: many; d_call: TRBD2; v_call: TRBV6-2/TRBV6-3; cdr3_aa: CASSFGLAGFNEQFF; cdr3_nt: TGTGCCAGCAGTTTCGGACTAGCGGGCTTCAATGAGCAGTTCTTC
j_call: TRBJ2-1; clone_size: many; d_call: NA; v_call: TRBV6-2/TRBV6-3; cdr3_aa: CASSHLLGNEQFF; cdr3_nt: TGTGCCAGCAGCCACCTACTTGGAAATGAGCAGTTCTTC
j_call: TRBJ1-5; clone_size: many; d_call: TRBD1; v_call: TRBV20-1; cdr3_aa: CSAGRQGANNQPQHF; cdr3_nt: TGCAGTGCCGGGCGGCAGGGGGCTAACAATCAGCCCCAGCATTTT
j_call: TRBJ1-1; clone_size: few; d_call: TRBD1; v_call: TRBV7-2; cdr3_aa: CASSRLAAGTGVTEAFF; cdr3_nt: TGTGCCAGCAGCCGATTAGCAGCCGGGACAGGGGTTACTGAAGCTTTCTTT
j_call: TRBJ2-1; clone_size: many; d_call: TRBD2; v_call: TRBV7-9; cdr3_aa: CASSVSGRPDNEQFF; cdr3_nt: TGTGCCAGCAGCGTTAGCGGGAGGCCAGACAATGAGCAGTTCTTC
j_call: TRBJ2-1; clone_size: many; d_call: NA; v_call: TRBV2; cdr3_aa: CASTPRLGEQFF; cdr3_nt: TGTGCCAGCACTCCCCGGCTTGGTGAGCAGTTCTTC
j_call: TRBJ2-7; clone_size: NA; d_call: TRBD1; v_call: TRBV28; cdr3_aa: CATDLQGTGGEQYF; cdr3_nt: TGTGCCACCGATCTACAAGGGACAGGGGGCGAGCAGTACTTC
j_call: TRBJ2-3; clone_size: NA; d_call: TRBD2; v_call: TRBV24-1; cdr3_aa: CATSDSKGTSGNTDTQYF; cdr3_nt: TGTGCCACCAGTGATTCTAAGGGGACTAGCGGGAACACAGATACGCAGTATTTT
j_call: TRBJ1-4; clone_size: NA; d_call: TRBD1; v_call: TRBV27; cdr3_aa: CASSTQGRSGEKLFF; cdr3_nt: TGTGCCAGCAGTACACAGGGGAGATCGGGTGAAAAACTGTTTTTT
j_call: TRBJ1-1; clone_size: NA; d_call: NA; v_call: TRBV20-1; cdr3_aa: CSANRDTIPNTEAFF; cdr3_nt: TGCAGTGCTAACCGGGACACCATACCCAACACTGAAGCTTTCTTT
j_call: TRBJ2-1; clone_size: NA; d_call: NA; v_call: TRBV7-9; cdr3_aa: CASSLVMNEQFF; cdr3_nt: TGTGCCAGCAGCTTAGTCATGAATGAGCAGTTCTTC
j_call: TRBJ2-1; clone_size: few; d_call: NA; v_call: TRBV15; cdr3_aa: CATSRGPGDSLTNEQFF; cdr3_nt: TGTGCCACCAGCAGAGGACCGGGGGACAGCCTAACCAATGAGCAGTTCTTC
j_call: TRBJ1-4; clone_size: few; d_call: TRBD1; v_call: TRBV5-1; cdr3_aa: CASSLEGTGREKLFF; cdr3_nt: TGCGCCAGCAGCTTGGAAGGGACAGGGCGTGAAAAACTGTTTTTT
j_call: TRBJ2-1; clone_size: few; d_call: NA; v_call: TRBV12-3/TRBV12-4; cdr3_aa: CASSFLVEQFF; cdr3_nt: TGTGCCAGCAGTTTCTTAGTTGAGCAGTTCTTC
j_call: TRBJ2-7; clone_size: many; d_call: NA; v_call: TRBV6-4; cdr3_aa: CASGEILYNYEQYF; cdr3_nt: TGTGCCAGCGGAGAGATTCTATACAACTACGAGCAGTACTTC